This TCR beta chain was recovered during a study of cytomegalovirus exposure and HLA in healthy donors. Notes on the study in general: Owing to their indistinguishability, certain V segments, notably TRBV6-2 and TRBV6-3, were excluded.

Vbeta (60) and Jbeta (13) primers were used in the PCR. Clones were sequenced by immunoSEQ multiplex PCR, and TCRdb holds only the in-frame ones, with some missing. Its listing shows 40,000 or so clones. As concerns this clone: What it binds is not known.

The CDR3 contains 14 residues. CDR1 SGDLS and CDR2 YYNGEE come from the germline V gene. The V end lost 3 bases, the J end lost 0 bases, and 9 bases lay between the germline ends. J is TRBJ1-1 and V is TRBV9, with a weak D call TRBD1 (5 bases). This receptor was taken from a male donor in good health and CMV-seronegative. Sequencing was carried out using PBMCs. This CDR3 reads CASSAGGVNTEAFF. The CDR3, as DNA: TGTGCCAGCAGCGCTGGGGGGGTGAACACTGAAGCTTTCTTT.